This TCR beta chain came from a study of T cell changes during pregnancy in multiple sclerosis. Here immunoSEQ multiplex PCR was the method, and the copy in TCRdb shows in-frame clones only, minus some. The repertoire consists of roughly 47,000 clones, with 80% to 90% occurring once and the leading ten covering 6.5% to 9.5%. The TCR originated in a female donor with multiple sclerosis, enrolled in a pregnancy study. The sample consisted of CD8+ T cells from peripheral blood mononuclear cells, taken in the second trimester of pregnancy.

CDR3 coding DNA: TGTGCCAGCAGCTTGGACAGGGGGCTACGCAGATATGGCTACACCTTC. This gives the protein CASSLDRGLRRYGYTF. The chain recombines TRBV5-4 with TRBJ1-2; 9 bases line up with TRBD1. Germline CDR1 SGHNT, CDR2 YYREEE (reference sequence). There are 16 residues in the CDR3. The V gene end was trimmed by 0 bases and the J gene end by 5 bases; junction bases not matched to a gene: 8.